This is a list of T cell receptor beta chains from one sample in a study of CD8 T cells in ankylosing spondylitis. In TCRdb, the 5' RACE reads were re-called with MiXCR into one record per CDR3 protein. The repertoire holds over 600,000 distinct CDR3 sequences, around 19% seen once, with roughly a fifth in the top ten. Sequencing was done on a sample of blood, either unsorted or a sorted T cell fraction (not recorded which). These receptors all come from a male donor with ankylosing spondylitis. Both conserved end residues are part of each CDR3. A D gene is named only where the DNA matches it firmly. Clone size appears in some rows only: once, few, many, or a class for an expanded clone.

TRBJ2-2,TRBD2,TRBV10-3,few,TGTGCCATCAGTGTTCTAGCGGGAGTCCCCGGGGAGCTGTTTTTT,CAISVLAGVPGELFF
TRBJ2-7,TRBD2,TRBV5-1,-,TGCGCCAGCAGCCCGGGGACTAGCGGGATGGGGGAGCAGTACTTC,CASSPGTSGMGEQYF
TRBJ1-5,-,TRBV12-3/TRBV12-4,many,TGTGCCAGCAGTTTTGCAGGCAATCAGCCCCAGCATTTT,CASSFAGNQPQHF
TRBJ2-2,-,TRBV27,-,TGTGCCAGCCCCTTCTGGCGGAACAGGACCGGGGAGCTGTTTTTT,CASPFWRNRTGELFF
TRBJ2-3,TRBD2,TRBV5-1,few,TGCGCCAGCAGCTTGCCCACTAGCGGGGGATCAGATACGCAGTATTTT,CASSLPTSGGSDTQYF
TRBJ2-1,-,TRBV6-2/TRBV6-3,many,TGTGCCAGCAGTTACTCGGACTACGATGAGCAGTTCTTC,CASSYSDYDEQFF
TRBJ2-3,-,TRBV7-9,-,TGTGCCAGCAGCTCCACCTCTAGCACAGATACGCAGTATTTT,CASSSTSSTDTQYF
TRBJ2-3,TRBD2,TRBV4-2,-,TGTGCCAGCAGCCAAGAGAGGTGGCGGGGGGGCCATGATACGCAGTATTTT,CASSQERWRGGHDTQYF
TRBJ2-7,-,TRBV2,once,TGTGCCAGCAATCCCCAACTCTCCTACGAGCAGTACTTC,CASNPQLSYEQYF
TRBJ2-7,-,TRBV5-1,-,TGCGCCAGCAGCTGGCAGGCCTCCTCCTACGAGCAGTACTTC,CASSWQASSYEQYF
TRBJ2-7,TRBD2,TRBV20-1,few,TGCAGTGCTAGAGCGCCAGCGGGACCCTACGAGCAGTACTTC,CSARAPAGPYEQYF
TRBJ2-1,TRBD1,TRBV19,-,TGTGCCAGTAGTATTGCGGGACAGGGAGACAATGAGCAGTTCTTC,CASSIAGQGDNEQFF
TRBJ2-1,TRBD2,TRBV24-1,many,TGTGCCACCAGTGATCGGACTAGCGGGAGGGGATACAATGAGCAGTTCTTC,CATSDRTSGRGYNEQFF
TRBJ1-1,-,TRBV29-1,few,TGCAGCGCCCGCGGGACCTCGTCGGTCACTGAAGCTTTCTTT,CSARGTSSVTEAFF
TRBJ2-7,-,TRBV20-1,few,TGCAGTGCAGACCGAGGGACGTTCGGCGGTGACGAGCAGTACTTC,CSADRGTFGGDEQYF
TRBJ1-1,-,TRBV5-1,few,TGCGCCAGCAGCGACGAACCCGGGACAAGGAACACTGAAGCTTTCTTT,CASSDEPGTRNTEAFF
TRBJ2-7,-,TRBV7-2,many,TGTGCCAGCAGCTTAGTGGGGGAGCAGTACTTC,CASSLVGEQYF
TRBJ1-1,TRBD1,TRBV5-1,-,TGCGCCAGCAGCGTGGGACAGGGCTCTACATGGAACACTGAAGCTTTCTTT,CASSVGQGSTWNTEAFF
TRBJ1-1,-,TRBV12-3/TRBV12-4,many,TGTGCCAGCAGTCCTTGGACACTGAACACTGAAGCTTTCTTT,CASSPWTLNTEAFF
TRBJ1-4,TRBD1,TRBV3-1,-,TGTGCCAGCAGCCAAGCCCGGTTCGTCGGGACAGGGGGTGAAAAACTGTTTTTT,CASSQARFVGTGGEKLFF
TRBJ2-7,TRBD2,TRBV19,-,TGTGCCAGTAGTATACGTCCTAGCGGGAGCGTCTTCTACGAGCAGTACTTC,CASSIRPSGSVFYEQYF
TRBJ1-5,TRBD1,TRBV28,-,TGTGCCAGCAGTTCCTCGGACAGGAATCAGCCCCAGCATTTT,CASSSSDRNQPQHF
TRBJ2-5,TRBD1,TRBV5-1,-,TGCGCCAGCAGCGGACAGGGGGCTGGAGAGACCCAGTACTTC,CASSGQGAGETQYF
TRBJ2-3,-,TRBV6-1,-,TGTGCCAGCAATAATGGGCTCACAGATACGCAGTATTTT,CASNNGLTDTQYF
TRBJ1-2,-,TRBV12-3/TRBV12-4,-,TGTGCCAGCAGTAATGGACCCGGAAACTATGGCTACACCTTC,CASSNGPGNYGYTF
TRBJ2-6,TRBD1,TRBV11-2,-,TGTGCCAGCAGCTCACAGGGGGCTCTCTTTTCTGGGGCCAACGTCCTGACTTTC,CASSSQGALFSGANVLTF
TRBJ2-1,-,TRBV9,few,TGTGCCAGCAGCGTAGGGGACACCCCATGGGATGAGCAGTTCTTC,CASSVGDTPWDEQFF
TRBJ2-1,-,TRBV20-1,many,TGCAGTGCTAGGCAGGGATCCTACAATGAGCAGTTCTTC,CSARQGSYNEQFF
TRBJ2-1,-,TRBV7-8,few,TGTGCCAGCAGCTTACTCGGGACTCCGACCTACAATGAGCAGTTCTTC,CASSLLGTPTYNEQFF
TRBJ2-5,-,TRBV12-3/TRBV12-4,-,TGTGCCAGCAGCCTCGGAAGCGCCCAGTACTTC,CASSLGSAQYF
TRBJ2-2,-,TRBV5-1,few,TGCGCCAGCAGCCTCAGTTCCGGGGAGCTGTTTTTT,CASSLSSGELFF
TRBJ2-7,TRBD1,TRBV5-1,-,TGCGCCAGCAGCTTGGAAGAGGCCGGGACAGGGTTCGACGAGCAGTACTTC,CASSLEEAGTGFDEQYF
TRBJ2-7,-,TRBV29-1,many,TGCAGCGTCTTTCGGGGGACCCACGAGCAGTACTTC,CSVFRGTHEQYF
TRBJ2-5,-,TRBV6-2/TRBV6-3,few,TGTGCCAGCAGTTACCCACCTCAAGAGACCCAGTACTTC,CASSYPPQETQYF
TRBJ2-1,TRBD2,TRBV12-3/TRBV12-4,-,TGTGCCAGTACAAACCCAGGACTAGCGGGGGGAAACAATGAGCAGTTCTTC,CASTNPGLAGGNNEQFF
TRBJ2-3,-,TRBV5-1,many,TGCGCCAGCAGCTCGGTAGGCAGCGGGTCAGATACGCAGTATTTT,CASSSVGSGSDTQYF
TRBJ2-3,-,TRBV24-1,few,TGTGCCACCAGTGATTTGTGGGATACTGCAGATACGCAGTATTTT,CATSDLWDTADTQYF
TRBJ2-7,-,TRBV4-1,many,TGCGCCAGCAGCCAAGGAATGACAGCCTCCTACGAGCAGTACTTC,CASSQGMTASYEQYF